A selection of T cell receptor beta chains follows, all from one sample in a study of blood T cells in healthy people across ages. TCRdb processed the 5' RACE reads anew with MiXCR; each CDR3 protein has one entry. This table holds 550,000 to 650,000 distinct CDR3 sequences, about a quarter found once. The same specimen was also included in a second study, on T cells of mothers and their children.

Sequenced: blood. The receptors stem from a boy aged 2 to 10 in good health. Each CDR3 is given with its conserved first and last residue.

CASSPTEDRGEAFF | TRBV18
CASNLAGAPGETQYF | TRBV5-4
CASSPSVLNTEAFF | TRBV3-1
CAAGVGGPGNTIYF | TRBV12-3/TRBV12-4
CASGLAGRAPDTQYF | TRBV12-5
CSARVRGVAASNQPQHF | TRBV20-1
CASSPQTSGGAKTQYF | TRBV13
CSASDSYEQYF | TRBV20-1
CASSLPTSGDEQYF | TRBV7-9
CASSLVPGSSTDTQYF | TRBV7-2
CASSEAGGSNNEQFF | TRBV6-1
CASTKTGASNQPQHF | TRBV12-3/TRBV12-4
CATRGNTEAFF | TRBV2
CASSPRTGAPGEQFF | TRBV4-1
CASREQGAAGTGELFF | TRBV7-3
CATSWGGDAQYF | TRBV15